This TCR beta chain came from a study of cytomegalovirus exposure and HLA in healthy donors. Across the study: The approximately 110 validation repertoires, a later analysis reported, used the same platform as the roughly 710 first-cohort repertoires.

General study results and limits: Usually a TCR sequence was rare, but some public TCRs were found in many donors. The classifier reportedly diagnosed cytomegalovirus status with high specificity and sensitivity.

Only in-frame clones appear in the TCRdb table, and some are missing; sequencing was by immunoSEQ multiplex PCR. The data hold 95,000 to 150,000 clones, with about nine tenths observed a single time. The length of the CDR3 is 18 residues. J was trimmed by 0 bases and V by 10 bases; bases with no gene match: 19. Germline V gives CDR1 SGHNT, CDR2 YYREEE (reference sequence). Remarks on this clone: Antigen: not known.

Source material: PBMCs. The receptor was derived from a woman aged 18-35 years in good health and CMV-seronegative. This chain connects TRBV5-4 to TRBJ2-7, with 10 bases lining up with TRBD2. For the CDR3, the DNA is TGTGCCCCCAGCTTGAGGGGTTTCGGACTAGCGGACTCCTACGAGCAGTACTTC. It encodes CAPSLRGFGLADSYEQYF.